The subject of this entry is one TCR beta chain. Authors' processing steps: Amplified reference gene primers provided the basis for estimating nucleated cell counts. The data were produced by immunoSEQ multiplex PCR, yet TCRdb's version contains in-frame clones alone and is incomplete. The V and J calls and clone size were taken over from that table, and D and trimming were inferred from the DNA. The sample carries 290,000 or so clones, about 85% recorded once. Unmatched junction bases numbered 10, after V lost 4 bases and J lost 6 bases. CDR1 and CDR2 (germline): MNHEY, SVGAGI. The CDR3 extends over 16 amino acids. The data stem from a study of blood T cell repertoires in COVID-19. Study at large: Specimens from acute and convalescent COVID-19 originated in the United States, Italy and Spain. Nucleic acid was either cDNA or gDNA, and it came from T cells, B-cell-depleted T cells, or PBMCs.

This receptor was obtained from a man younger than 30 with active or convalescent COVID-19. The J gene is TRBJ2-2, the V gene TRBV6-5; 8 bases match TRBD2. Sequenced: peripheral blood. CDR3 residues: CASSSRGGLMSGELFF. The CDR3 nucleotides are TGTGCCAGCAGTTCCCGGGGGGGCCTAATGTCCGGGGAGCTGTTTTTT.